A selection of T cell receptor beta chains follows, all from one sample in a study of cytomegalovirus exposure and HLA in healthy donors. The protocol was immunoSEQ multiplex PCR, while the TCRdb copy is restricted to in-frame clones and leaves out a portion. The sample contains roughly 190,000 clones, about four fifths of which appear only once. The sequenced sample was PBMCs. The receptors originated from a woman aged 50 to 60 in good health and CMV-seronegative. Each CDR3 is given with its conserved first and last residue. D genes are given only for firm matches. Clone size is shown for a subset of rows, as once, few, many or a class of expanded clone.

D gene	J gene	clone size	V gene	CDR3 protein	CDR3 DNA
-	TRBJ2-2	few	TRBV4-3	CASSQDPSGTNTGELFF	TGCGCCAGCAGCCAAGATCCCTCAGGGACGAACACCGGGGAGCTGTTTTTT
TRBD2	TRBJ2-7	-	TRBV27	CASSPGGTFSYEQYF	TGTGCCAGCAGCCCGGGGGGAACGTTCTCCTACGAGCAGTACTTC
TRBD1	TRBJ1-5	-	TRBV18	CASSPGRQGAQPQHF	TGTGCCAGCTCACCAGGACGGCAGGGGGCTCAGCCCCAGCATTTT
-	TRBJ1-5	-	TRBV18	CASSPQGFGNQPQHF	TGTGCCAGCTCACCTCAGGGATTTGGAAATCAGCCCCAGCATTTT
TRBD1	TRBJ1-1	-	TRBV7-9	CASSLVGQGGDEAFF	TGTGCCAGCAGCTTAGTAGGACAGGGGGGAGATGAAGCTTTCTTT
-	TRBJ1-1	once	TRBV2	CASSDRYNEAFF	TGTGCCAGCAGTGACAGGTATAATGAAGCTTTCTTT
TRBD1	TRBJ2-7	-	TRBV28	CASSSQLRTGGLYEQYF	TGTGCCAGCAGTTCGCAACTCAGGACAGGGGGCTTGTACGAGCAGTACTTC
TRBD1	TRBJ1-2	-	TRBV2	CASSDPGGQAGYTF	TGTGCCAGCAGTGACCCAGGGGGCCAGGCTGGCTACACCTTC
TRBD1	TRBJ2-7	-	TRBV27	CASSLSGTEHFSYEQYF	TGTGCCAGCAGTTTATCCGGGACAGAACACTTCTCCTACGAGCAGTACTTC
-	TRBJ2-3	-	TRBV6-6	CASSYQQQGTDTQYF	TGTGCCAGCAGTTACCAACAACAGGGAACAGATACGCAGTATTTT
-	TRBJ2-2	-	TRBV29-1	CSVEIGAGVWGSRRELFF	TGCAGCGTTGAAATCGGGGCAGGGGTTTGGGGCTCACGCCGGGAGCTGTTTTTT
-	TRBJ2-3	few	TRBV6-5	CASSLMAPRTDTQYF	TGTGCCAGCAGCTTAATGGCCCCCCGCACAGATACGCAGTATTTT
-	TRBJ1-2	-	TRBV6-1	CASSERTPYGYTF	TGTGCCAGCAGTGAGAGGACACCTTATGGCTACACCTTC
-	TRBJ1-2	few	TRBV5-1	CASSLKATANYGYTF	TGCGCCAGCAGCTTGAAAGCAACAGCTAACTATGGCTACACCTTC
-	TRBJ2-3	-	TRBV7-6	CASSLANGWATVDTQYF	TGTGCCAGCAGCTTAGCTAATGGCTGGGCTACGGTAGATACGCAGTATTTT
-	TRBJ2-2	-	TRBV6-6	CASSRSDSFTGELFF	TGTGCCAGCAGCCGTTCCGACAGTTTCACCGGGGAGCTGTTTTTT
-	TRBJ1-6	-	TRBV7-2	CASSPAGNNSPLHF	TGTGCCAGCAGCCCGGCGGGCAACAATTCACCCCTCCACTTT
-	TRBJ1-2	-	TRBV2	CASSARVIIGGYTF	TGTGCCAGCAGTGCGAGGGTAATTATTGGTGGCTACACCTTC
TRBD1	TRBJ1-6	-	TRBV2	CAGQGDRGSPLHF	TGTGCCGGTCAGGGGGACCGGGGGTCACCCCTCCACTTT
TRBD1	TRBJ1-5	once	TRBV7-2	CASSLHRGSNQPQHF	TGTGCCAGCAGCTTACACAGGGGTAGCAATCAGCCCCAGCATTTT
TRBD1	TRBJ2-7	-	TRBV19	CASSTRGHSDYEQYF	TGTGCCAGTAGTACCAGGGGGCATTCGGACTACGAGCAGTACTTC
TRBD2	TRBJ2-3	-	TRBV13	CASSLGLAGGTDTQYF	TGTGCCAGCAGCTTAGGACTAGCGGGGGGCACAGATACGCAGTATTTT
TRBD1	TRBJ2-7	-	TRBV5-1	CASSTGQITSYEQYF	TGCGCCAGCAGCACGGGACAGATTACCTCCTACGAGCAGTACTTC
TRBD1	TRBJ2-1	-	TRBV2	CASSTRTGAFNEQFF	TGTGCCAGCAGTACCCGGACAGGGGCCTTCAATGAGCAGTTCTTC
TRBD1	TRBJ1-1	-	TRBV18	CASSPTVRGPDTEAFF	TGTGCCAGCTCACCAACCGTAAGGGGGCCAGACACTGAAGCTTTCTTT
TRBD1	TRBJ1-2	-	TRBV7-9	CASSLTQGDWGYTF	TGTGCCAGCAGCCTCACTCAGGGGGATTGGGGCTACACCTTC
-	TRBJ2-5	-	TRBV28	CASSEPLGGETQYF	TGTGCCAGCAGTGAACCGCTCGGCGGGGAGACCCAGTACTTC
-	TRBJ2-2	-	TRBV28	CASEEPNTGELFF	TGTGCCAGCGAAGAGCCGAACACCGGGGAGCTGTTTTTT
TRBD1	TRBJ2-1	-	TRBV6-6	CASSYTDRALFF	TGTGCCAGCAGTTACACCGACAGGGCCTTATTCTTC
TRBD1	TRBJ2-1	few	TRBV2	CASSHPGQGMYNEQFF	TGTGCCAGCAGTCACCCGGGACAGGGGATGTACAATGAGCAGTTCTTC
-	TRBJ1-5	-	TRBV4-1	CASSQPGRGNNQPQHF	TGCGCCAGCAGCCAGCCGGGGCGGGGGAACAATCAGCCCCAGCATTTT
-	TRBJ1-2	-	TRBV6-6	CASSYPDGYTF	TGTGCCAGCAGTTACCCGGATGGCTACACCTTC
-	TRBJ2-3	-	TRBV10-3	CAISESQGQRDLRTDTQYF	TGTGCCATCAGTGAATCACAGGGCCAGCGCGATCTACGCACAGATACGCAGTATTTT
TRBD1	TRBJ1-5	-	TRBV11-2	CASSHGTGGNQPQHF	TGTGCCAGCAGCCATGGGACAGGGGGCAATCAGCCCCAGCATTTT
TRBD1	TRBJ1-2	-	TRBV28	CASSLSTGYGYTF	TGTGCCAGCAGTTTATCGACAGGGTATGGCTACACCTTC
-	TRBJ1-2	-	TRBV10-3	CAISEVGAVYGYTF	TGTGCCATCAGTGAGGTAGGGGCTGTCTATGGCTACACCTTC
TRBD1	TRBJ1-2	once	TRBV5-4	CASSSDRNCGYTF	TGTGCCAGCAGCTCGGACAGGAACTGCGGCTACACCTTC
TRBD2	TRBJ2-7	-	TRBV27	CASSLRLAGVHEQYF	TGTGCCAGCAGTTTACGACTAGCGGGGGTCCACGAGCAGTACTTC
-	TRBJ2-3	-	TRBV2	CASSYAGIGSDTQYF	TGTGCCAGCAGTTATGCGGGTATCGGATCCGATACGCAGTATTTT
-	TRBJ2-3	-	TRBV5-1	CASRFRAEGDTQYF	TGCGCCAGCAGATTCCGGGCGGAGGGGGATACGCAGTATTTT
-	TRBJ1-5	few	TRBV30	CAWSGGRKRQPQHF	TGTGCCTGGAGTGGAGGGCGGAAACGTCAGCCCCAGCATTTT
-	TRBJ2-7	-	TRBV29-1	CSVELVGHEQYF	TGCAGCGTTGAACTTGTTGGCCACGAGCAGTACTTC
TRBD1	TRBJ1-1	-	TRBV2	CASTGQGKDIDTEAFF	TGTGCCAGCACTGGACAGGGGAAGGATATTGACACTGAAGCTTTCTTT
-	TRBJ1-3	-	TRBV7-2	CASSSTRDISSGNTIYF	TGTGCCAGCAGTTCCACCCGGGACATTAGCTCTGGAAACACCATATATTTT
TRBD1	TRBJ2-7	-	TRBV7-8	CASSLVDRAYEQYF	TGTGCCAGCAGCTTAGTGGACAGGGCCTACGAGCAGTACTTC
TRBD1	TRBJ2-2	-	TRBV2	CASNPTGTGELFF	TGTGCCAGCAATCCGACAGGGACCGGGGAGCTGTTTTTT